This T cell receptor (beta chain) was retrieved from a study of cytomegalovirus exposure and HLA in healthy donors. Regarding the study as a whole: Indistinguishability led to the exclusion of some V segments, TRBV6-2 and TRBV6-3 included. Trimming of TCR beta V- and J-genes showed a link, identified in a later analysis, to a missense DCLRE1C variant.

A word on this clone: Antigen unknown.

Amplification used 60 Vbeta primers and 13 Jbeta primers. Profiled with immunoSEQ multiplex PCR; TCRdb holds only in-frame clones, not every one. This sample has approximately 150,000 clones, with approximately 80% found just once. Germline V gene lookup returns CDR1 SGHDT and CDR2 YYEEEE. This CDR3 has 16 residues. Trimming cost V 0 bases and J 2 bases, with 14 bases left between them. This clonotype was obtained from a woman aged 55 to 70 in good health and CMV-seronegative. The source material was PBMCs. This chain uses TRBV5-6 with TRBJ1-1, with D maybe TRBD1 (5 bases). The CDR3 DNA sequence: TGTGCCAGCAGCTTGGAGGAGGGGAGGGGAAACACTGAAGCTTTCTTT. Protein sequence: CASSLEEGRGNTEAFF.